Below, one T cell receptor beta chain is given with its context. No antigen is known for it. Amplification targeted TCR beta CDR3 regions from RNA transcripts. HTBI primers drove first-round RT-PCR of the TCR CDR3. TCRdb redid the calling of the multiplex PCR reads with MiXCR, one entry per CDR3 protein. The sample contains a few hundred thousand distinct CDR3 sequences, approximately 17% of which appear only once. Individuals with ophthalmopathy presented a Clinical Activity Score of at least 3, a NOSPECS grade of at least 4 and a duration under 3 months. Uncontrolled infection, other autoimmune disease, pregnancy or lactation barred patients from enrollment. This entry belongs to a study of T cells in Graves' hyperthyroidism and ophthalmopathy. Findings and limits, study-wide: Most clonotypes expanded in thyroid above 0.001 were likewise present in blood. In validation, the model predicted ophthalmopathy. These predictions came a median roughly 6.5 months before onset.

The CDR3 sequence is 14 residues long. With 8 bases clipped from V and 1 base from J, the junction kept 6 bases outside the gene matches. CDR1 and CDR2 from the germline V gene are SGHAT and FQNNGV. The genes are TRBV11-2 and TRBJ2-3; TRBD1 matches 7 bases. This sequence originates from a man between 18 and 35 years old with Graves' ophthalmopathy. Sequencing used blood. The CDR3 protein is CASSRDSRTDTQYF. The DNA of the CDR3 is TGTGCCAGCTCCCGGGACAGCCGCACAGATACGCAGTATTTT.